This T cell receptor beta chain derives from a study of CD8+CD57+ T cells in acquired aplastic anemia. On the study more broadly: Sorted CD4+ and CD8+ cell DNA averaged 3.2 ug. As sequenced from healthy donors, CD4+ cells averaged roughly 11 million reads. Overall study findings and caveats: The study identified twenty-nine CD8+ CDR3 sequences shared by patients and controls. The CD8+ Simpson's diversity of patients and controls was not significantly different.

Regarding this clonotype: Its antigen is not identified.

Genomic DNA, serving as template, underwent TCR beta VDJ and CDR3 profiling. From the reads, TCRdb called clonotypes with MiXCR, one entry per CDR3 protein. The table lists about 180,000 distinct CDR3 sequences, 45% to 50% of them singletons, with approximately 2.9% in the top ten. Germline lookup yields CDR1 LGHNA and CDR2 YNFKEQ. After removal of 0 bases from V and 1 base from J, the junction contained 5 bases not matched to a gene. CDR3 size: 17 residues. J is TRBJ2-5 and V is TRBV4-2; 10 bases agree with TRBD2. The receptor was derived from a human donor in good health. Sequencing used sorted CD4+, CD8+, or CD8+CD57+ T cells (not recorded which) from PBMCs. CDR3 sequence reads: CASSQEPSGSRQETQYF. The CDR3 DNA sequence: TGTGCCAGCAGCCAAGAACCTAGCGGGAGTCGCCAAGAGACCCAGTACTTC.